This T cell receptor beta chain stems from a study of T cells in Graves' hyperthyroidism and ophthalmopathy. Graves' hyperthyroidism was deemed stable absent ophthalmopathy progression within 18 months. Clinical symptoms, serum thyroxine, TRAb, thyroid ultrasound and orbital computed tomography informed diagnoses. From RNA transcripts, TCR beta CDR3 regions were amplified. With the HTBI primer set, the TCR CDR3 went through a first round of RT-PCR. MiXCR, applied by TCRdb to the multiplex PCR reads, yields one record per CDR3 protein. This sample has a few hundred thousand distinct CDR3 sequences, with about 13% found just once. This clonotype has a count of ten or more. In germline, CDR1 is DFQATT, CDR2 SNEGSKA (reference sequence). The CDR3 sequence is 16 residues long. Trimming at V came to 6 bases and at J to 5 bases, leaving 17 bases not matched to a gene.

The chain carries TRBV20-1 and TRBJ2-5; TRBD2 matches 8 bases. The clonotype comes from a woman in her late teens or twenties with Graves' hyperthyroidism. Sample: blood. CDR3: CSADTPYGRAVETQYF. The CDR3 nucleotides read TGCAGTGCCGACACCCCCTACGGGAGGGCCGTTGAGACCCAGTACTTC.